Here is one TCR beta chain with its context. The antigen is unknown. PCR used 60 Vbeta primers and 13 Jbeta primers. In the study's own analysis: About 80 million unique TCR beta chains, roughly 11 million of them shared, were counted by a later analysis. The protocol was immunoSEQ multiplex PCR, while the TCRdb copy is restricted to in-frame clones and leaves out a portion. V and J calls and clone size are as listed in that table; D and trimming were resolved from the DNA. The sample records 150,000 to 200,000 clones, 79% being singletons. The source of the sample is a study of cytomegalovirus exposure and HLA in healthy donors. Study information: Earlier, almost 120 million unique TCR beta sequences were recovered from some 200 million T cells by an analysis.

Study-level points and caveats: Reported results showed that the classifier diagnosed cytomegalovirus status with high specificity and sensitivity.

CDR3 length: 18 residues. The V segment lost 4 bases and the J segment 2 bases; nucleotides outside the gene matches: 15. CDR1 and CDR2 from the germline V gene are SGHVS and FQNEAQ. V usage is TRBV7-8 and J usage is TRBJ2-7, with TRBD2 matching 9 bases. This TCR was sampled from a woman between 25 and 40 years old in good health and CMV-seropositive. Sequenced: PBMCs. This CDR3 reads CASSSPAGKAGGPYEQYF. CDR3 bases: TGTGCCAGCAGCTCCCCCGCAGGGAAAGCGGGGGGCCCCTACGAGCAGTACTTC.